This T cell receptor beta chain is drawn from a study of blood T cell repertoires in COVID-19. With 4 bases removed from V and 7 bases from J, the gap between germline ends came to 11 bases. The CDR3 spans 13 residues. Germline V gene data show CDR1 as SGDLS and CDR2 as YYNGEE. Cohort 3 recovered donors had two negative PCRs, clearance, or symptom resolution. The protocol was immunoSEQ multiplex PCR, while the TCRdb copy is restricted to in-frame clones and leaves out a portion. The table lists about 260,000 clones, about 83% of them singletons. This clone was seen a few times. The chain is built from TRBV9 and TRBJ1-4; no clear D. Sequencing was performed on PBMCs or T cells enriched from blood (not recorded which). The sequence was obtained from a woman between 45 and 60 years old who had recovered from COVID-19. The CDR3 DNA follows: TGTGCCAGCAGCTCCCCCAACAGTGAAAAACTGTTTTTT. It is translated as CASSSPNSEKLFF. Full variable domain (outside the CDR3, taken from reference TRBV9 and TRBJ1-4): DSGVTQTPKHLITATGQRVTLRCSPRSGDLSVYWYQQSLDQGLQFLIQYYNGEERAKGNILERFSAQQFPDLHSELNLSSLELGDSALYFCASSSPNSEKLFFGSGTQLSVL.